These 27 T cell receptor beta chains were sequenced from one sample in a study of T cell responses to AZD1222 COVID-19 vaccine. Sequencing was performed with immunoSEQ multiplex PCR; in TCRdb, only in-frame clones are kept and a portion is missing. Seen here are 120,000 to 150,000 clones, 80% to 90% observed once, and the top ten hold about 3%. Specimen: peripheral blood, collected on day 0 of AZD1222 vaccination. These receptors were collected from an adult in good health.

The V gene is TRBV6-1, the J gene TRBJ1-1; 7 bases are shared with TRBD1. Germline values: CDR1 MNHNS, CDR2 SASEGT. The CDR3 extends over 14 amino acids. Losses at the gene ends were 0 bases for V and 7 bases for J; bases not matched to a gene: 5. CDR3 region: CASSEAGGRGEAFF. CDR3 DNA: TGTGCCAGCAGTGAAGCAGGGGGCCGAGGTGAAGCTTTCTTT.

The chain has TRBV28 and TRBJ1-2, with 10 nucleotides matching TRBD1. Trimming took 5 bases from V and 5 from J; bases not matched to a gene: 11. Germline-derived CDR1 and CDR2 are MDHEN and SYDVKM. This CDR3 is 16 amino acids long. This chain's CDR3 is CASSRTGTGVRYGYTF. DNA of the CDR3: TGTGCCAGCAGTCGAACCGGGACAGGGGTTCGATATGGCTACACCTTC.

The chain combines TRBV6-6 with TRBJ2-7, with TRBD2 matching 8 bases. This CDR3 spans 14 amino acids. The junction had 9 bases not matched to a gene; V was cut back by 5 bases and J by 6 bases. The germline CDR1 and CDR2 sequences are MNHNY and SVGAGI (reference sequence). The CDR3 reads CASSKGLAGLEQYF. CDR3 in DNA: TGTGCCAGCAGTAAAGGACTAGCAGGTCTCGAGCAGTACTTC.

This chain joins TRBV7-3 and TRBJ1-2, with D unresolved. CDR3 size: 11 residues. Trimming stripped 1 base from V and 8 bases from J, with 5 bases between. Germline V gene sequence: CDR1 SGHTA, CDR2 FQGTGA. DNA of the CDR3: TGTGCCAGCAGCTTAAGGGTAGGCTACACCTTC. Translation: CASSLRVGYTF.

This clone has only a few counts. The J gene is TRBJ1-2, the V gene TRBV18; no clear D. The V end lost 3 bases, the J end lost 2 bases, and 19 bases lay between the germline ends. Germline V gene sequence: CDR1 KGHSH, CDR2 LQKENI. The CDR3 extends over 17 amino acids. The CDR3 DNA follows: TGTGCCAGCTCACCTAGTCCTCATAAACAGCCGAACTATGGCTACACCTTC. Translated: CASSPSPHKQPNYGYTF. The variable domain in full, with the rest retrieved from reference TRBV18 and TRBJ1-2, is NAGVMQNPRHLVRRRGQEARLRCSPMKGHSHVYWYRQLPEEGLKFMVYLQKENIIDESGMPKERFSAEFPKEGPSILRIQQVVRGDSAAYFCASSPSPHKQPNYGYTFGSGTRLTVV.

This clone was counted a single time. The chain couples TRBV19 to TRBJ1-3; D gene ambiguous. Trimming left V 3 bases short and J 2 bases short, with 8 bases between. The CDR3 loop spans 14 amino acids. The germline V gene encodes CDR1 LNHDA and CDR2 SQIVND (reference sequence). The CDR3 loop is CASSMEQPGNTIYF. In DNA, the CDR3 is TGTGCCAGTAGTATGGAACAGCCTGGAAACACCATATATTTT. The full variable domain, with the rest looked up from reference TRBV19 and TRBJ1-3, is DGGITQSPKYLFRKEGQNVTLSCEQNLNHDAMYWYRQDPGQGLRLIYYSQIVNDFQKGDIAEGYSVSREKKESFPLTVTSAQKNPTAFYLCASSMEQPGNTIYFGEGSWLTVV.

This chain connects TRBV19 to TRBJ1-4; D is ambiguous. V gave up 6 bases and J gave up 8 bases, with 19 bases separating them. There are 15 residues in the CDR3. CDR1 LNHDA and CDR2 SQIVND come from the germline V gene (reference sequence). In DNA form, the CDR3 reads TGTGCCAGTAGCCCCCATCGGGGTAAGGAAGAAAAACTGTTTTTT. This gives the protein CASSPHRGKEEKLFF.

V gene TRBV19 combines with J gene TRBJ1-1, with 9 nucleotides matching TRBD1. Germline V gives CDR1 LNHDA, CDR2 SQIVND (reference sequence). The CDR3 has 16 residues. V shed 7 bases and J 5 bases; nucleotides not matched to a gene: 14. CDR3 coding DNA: TGTGCCAGTAATACGGTCCCGGGACAGGGTCAAACTGAAGCTTTCTTT. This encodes CASNTVPGQGQTEAFF.

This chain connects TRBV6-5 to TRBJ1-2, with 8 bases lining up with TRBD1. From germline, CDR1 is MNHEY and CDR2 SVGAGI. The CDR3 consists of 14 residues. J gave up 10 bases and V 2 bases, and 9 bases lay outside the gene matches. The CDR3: CASSYRGTGGDYTF. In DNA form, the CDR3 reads TGTGCCAGCAGTTACCGCGGGACAGGTGGGGACTACACCTTC.

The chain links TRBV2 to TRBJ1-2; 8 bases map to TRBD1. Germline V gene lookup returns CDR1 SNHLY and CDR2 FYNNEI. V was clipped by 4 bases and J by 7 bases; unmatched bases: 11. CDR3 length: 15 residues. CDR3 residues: CASSGAFQGAGGYTF. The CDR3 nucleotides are TGTGCCAGCAGTGGGGCGTTTCAGGGGGCCGGTGGCTACACCTTC. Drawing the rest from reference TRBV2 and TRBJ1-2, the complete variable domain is EPEVTQTPSHQVTQMGQEVILRCVPISNHLYFYWYRQILGQKVEFLVSFYNNEISEKSEIFDDQFSVERPDGSNFTLKIRSTKLEDSAMYFCASSGAFQGAGGYTFGSGTRLTVV.

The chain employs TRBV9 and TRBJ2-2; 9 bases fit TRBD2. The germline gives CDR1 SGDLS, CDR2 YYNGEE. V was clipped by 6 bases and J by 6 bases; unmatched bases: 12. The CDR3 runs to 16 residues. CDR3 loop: CASTRAGGTRAGELFF. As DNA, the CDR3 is TGTGCCAGCACCAGAGCGGGGGGTACCAGGGCCGGGGAGCTGTTTTTT.

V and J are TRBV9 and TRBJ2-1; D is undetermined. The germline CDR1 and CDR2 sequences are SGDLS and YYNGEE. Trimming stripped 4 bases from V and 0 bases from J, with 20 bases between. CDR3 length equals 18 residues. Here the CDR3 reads CASSRQGLRKNSYNEQFF. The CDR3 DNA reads TGTGCCAGCAGCCGTCAAGGTCTCAGGAAAAACTCCTACAATGAGCAGTTCTTC.

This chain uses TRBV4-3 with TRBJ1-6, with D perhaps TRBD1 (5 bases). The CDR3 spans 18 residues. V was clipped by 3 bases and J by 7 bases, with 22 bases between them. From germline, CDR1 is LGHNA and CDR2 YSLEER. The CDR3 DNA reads TGCGCCAGCAGCCACAACTTTGGGGGGGAGGGGTGGAATTCACCCCTCCACTTT. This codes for CASSHNFGGEGWNSPLHF.

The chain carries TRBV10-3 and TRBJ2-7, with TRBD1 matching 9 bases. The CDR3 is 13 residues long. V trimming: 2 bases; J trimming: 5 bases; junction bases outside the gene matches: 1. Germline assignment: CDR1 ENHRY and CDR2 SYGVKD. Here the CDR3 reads CAISERTGDEQYF. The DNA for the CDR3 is TGTGCCATCAGTGAGAGGACAGGGGACGAGCAGTACTTC.

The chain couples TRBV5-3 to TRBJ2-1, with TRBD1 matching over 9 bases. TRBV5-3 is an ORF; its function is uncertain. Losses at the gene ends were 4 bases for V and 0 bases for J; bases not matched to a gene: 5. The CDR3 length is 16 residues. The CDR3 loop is CARSDDRGNSYNEQFF. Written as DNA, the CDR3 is TGTGCCAGAAGCGATGACAGGGGGAACTCCTACAATGAGCAGTTCTTC.

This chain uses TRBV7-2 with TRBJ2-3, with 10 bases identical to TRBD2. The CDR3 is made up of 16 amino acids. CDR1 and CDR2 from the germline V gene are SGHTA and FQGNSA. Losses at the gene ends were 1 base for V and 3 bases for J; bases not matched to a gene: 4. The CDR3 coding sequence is TGTGCCAGCAGCTTAGAGGTAGCGGGAGGAACAGATACGCAGTATTTT. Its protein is CASSLEVAGGTDTQYF.

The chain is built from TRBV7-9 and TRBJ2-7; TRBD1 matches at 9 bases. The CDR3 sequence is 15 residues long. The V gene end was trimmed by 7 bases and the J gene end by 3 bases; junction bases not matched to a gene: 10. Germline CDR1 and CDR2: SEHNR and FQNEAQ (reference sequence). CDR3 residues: CASTRAGTGSYEQYF. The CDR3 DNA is TGTGCCAGCACCCGAGCGGGGACAGGGAGCTACGAGCAGTACTTC.

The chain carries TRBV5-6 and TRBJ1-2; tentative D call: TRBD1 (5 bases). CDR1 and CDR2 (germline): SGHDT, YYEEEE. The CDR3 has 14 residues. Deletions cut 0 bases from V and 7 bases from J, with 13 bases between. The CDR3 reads CASSLARTTAGYTF. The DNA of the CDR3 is TGTGCCAGCAGCTTGGCCCGGACAACGGCTGGCTACACCTTC. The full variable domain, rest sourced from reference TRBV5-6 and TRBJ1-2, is DAGVTQSPTHLIKTRGQQVTLRCSPKSGHDTVSWYQQALGQGPQFIFQYYEEEERQRGNFPDRFSGHQFPNYSSELNVNALLLGDSALYLCASSLARTTAGYTFGSGTRLTVV.

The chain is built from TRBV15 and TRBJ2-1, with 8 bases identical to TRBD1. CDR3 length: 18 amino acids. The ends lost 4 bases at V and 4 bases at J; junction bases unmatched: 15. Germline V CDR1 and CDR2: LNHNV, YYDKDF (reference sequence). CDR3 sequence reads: CATSTSYTGTGVYNEQFF. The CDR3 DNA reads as TGTGCCACCAGCACTAGTTACACTGGGACAGGAGTTTACAATGAGCAGTTCTTC. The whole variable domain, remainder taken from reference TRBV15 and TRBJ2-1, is DAMVIQNPRYQVTQFGKPVTLSCSQTLNHNVMYWYQQKSSQAPKLLFHYYDKDFNNEADTPDNFQSRRPNTSFCFLDIRSPGLGDTAMYLCATSTSYTGTGVYNEQFFGPGTRLTVL.

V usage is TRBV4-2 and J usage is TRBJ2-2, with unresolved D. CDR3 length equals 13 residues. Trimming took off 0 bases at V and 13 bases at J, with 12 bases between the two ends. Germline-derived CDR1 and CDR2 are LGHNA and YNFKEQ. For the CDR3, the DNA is TGTGCCAGCAGCCAAGACCCCCTAGTCGGGCTGTTTTTT. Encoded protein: CASSQDPLVGLFF.

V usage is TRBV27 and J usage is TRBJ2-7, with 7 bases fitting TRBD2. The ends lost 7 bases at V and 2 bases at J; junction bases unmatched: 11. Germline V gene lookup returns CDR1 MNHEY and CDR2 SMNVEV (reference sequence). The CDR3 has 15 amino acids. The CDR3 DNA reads TGTGCCAGCAAATTCGGGCTAGCGGAACCCTACGAGCAGTACTTC. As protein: CASKFGLAEPYEQYF.

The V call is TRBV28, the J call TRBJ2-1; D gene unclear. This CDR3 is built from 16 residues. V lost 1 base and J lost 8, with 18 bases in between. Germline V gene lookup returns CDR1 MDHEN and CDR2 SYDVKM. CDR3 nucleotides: TGTGCCAGCAGTTTATTATCGGACCTTATTCCCCATGAGCAGTTCTTC. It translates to CASSLLSDLIPHEQFF.

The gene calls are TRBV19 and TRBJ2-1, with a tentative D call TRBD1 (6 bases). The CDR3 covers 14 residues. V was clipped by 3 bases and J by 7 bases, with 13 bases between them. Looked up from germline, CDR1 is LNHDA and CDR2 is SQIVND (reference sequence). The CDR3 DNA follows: TGTGCCAGTAGTATGAGGCAGGGGAATAATGAGCAGTTCTTC. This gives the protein CASSMRQGNNEQFF. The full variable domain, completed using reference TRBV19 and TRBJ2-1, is DGGITQSPKYLFRKEGQNVTLSCEQNLNHDAMYWYRQDPGQGLRLIYYSQIVNDFQKGDIAEGYSVSREKKESFPLTVTSAQKNPTAFYLCASSMRQGNNEQFFGPGTRLTVL.

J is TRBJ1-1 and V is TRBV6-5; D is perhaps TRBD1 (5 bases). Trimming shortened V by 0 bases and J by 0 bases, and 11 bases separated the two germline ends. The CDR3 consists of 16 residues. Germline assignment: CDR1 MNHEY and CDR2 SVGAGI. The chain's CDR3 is CASSYSNDRMNTEAFF. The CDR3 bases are TGTGCCAGCAGTTACTCAAATGACAGAATGAACACTGAAGCTTTCTTT.

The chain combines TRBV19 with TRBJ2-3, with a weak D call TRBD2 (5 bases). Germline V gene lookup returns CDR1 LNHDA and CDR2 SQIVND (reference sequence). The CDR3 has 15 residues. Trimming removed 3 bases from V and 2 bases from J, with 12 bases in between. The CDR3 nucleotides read TGTGCCAGTAGTATGGCGGACTTAAACACAGATACGCAGTATTTT. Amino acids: CASSMADLNTDTQYF.

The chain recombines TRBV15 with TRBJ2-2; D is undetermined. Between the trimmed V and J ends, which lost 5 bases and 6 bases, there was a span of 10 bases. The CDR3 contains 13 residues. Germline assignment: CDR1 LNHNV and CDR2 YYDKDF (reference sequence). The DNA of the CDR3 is TGTGCCACCAGCCCGACAACAGCCGGGGAGCTGTTTTTT. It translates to CATSPTTAGELFF. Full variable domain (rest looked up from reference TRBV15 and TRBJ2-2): DAMVIQNPRYQVTQFGKPVTLSCSQTLNHNVMYWYQQKSSQAPKLLFHYYDKDFNNEADTPDNFQSRRPNTSFCFLDIRSPGLGDTAMYLCATSPTTAGELFFGEGSRLTVL.

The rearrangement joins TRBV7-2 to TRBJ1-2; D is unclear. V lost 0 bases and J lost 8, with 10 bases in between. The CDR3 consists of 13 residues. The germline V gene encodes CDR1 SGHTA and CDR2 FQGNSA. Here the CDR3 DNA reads TGTGCCAGCAGCTTAGCCCGGGAAGGGGGCTACACCTTC. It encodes CASSLAREGGYTF.